The sequence of this T cell receptor (beta chain) was determined in a study of cytomegalovirus exposure and HLA in healthy donors. Study conclusions and caveats: Under in vitro conditions, three CMV-associated chains were confirmed as specific for CMV antigens. It was about 180 TCR beta chains that were listed as cytomegalovirus-associated.

A note on this clone: What it recognizes is unknown.

Clones were read by immunoSEQ multiplex PCR, and TCRdb kept only the in-frame ones, dropping some. The sample has some 170,000 clones, 85% to 90% seen once. Trimming shortened V by 4 bases and J by 1 base, and 13 bases separated the two germline ends. The CDR3 contains 15 residues. CDR1 and CDR2 (germline): SGDLS, YYNGEE. The sequence was obtained from a woman younger than 45 in good health and CMV-seronegative. What was sequenced was PBMCs. The chain uses TRBV9 and TRBJ2-3; tentative D call: TRBD1 (5 bases). As DNA, the CDR3 is TGTGCCAGCAGCATCGAAGGGGCCCGCACAGATACGCAGTATTTT. Amino acid sequence: CASSIEGARTDTQYF.